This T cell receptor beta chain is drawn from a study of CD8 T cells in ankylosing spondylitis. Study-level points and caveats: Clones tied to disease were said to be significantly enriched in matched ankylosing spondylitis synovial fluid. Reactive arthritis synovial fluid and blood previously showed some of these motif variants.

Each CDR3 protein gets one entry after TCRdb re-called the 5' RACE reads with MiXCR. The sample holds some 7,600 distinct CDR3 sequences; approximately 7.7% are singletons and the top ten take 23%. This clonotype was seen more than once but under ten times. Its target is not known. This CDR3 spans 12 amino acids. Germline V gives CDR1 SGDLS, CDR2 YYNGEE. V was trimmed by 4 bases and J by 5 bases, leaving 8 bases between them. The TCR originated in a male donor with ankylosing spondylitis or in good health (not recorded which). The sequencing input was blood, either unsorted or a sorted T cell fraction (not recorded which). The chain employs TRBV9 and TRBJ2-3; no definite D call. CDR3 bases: TGTGCCAGCAGCCCTTGGGGAGATACGCAGTATTTT. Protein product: CASSPWGDTQYF.